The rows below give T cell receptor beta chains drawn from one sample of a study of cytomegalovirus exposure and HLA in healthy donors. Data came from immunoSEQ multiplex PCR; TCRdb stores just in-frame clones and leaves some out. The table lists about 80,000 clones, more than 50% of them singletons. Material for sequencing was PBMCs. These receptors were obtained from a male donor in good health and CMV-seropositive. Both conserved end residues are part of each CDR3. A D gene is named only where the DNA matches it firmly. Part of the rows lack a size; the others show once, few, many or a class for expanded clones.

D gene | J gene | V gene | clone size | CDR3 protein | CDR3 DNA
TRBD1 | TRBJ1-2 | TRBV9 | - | CASSVNPAGTAANYGYTF | TGTGCCAGCAGCGTAAATCCCGCCGGGACAGCAGCTAACTATGGCTACACCTTC
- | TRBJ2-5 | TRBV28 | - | CASSLDQGPRETQYF | TGTGCCAGCAGTTTAGATCAGGGTCCCCGGGAGACCCAGTACTTC
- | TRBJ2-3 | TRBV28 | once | CASSLGGRNTQYF | TGTGCCAGCAGTTTAGGGGGCCGGAATACGCAGTATTTT
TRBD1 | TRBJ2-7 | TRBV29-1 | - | CSVSQGAEEQYF | TGCAGCGTTAGCCAGGGGGCTGAAGAGCAGTACTTC
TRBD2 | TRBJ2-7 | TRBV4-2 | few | CASSQDLGLAGGREQYF | TGTGCCAGCAGCCAAGATCTGGGACTAGCGGGAGGGCGCGAGCAGTACTTC
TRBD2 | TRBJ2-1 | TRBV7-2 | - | CASSRTSGSHNEQFF | TGTGCCAGCAGCCGGACTAGCGGGAGCCACAATGAGCAGTTCTTC
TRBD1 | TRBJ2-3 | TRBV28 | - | CASSTIRTGGFTDTQYF | TGTGCCAGCAGTACCATCCGGACAGGGGGTTTCACAGATACGCAGTATTTT
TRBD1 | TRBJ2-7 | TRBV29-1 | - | CSGTGTGSDEQYF | TGCAGCGGGACCGGGACAGGGAGTGACGAGCAGTACTTC
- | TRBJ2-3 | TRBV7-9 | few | CASSFSRQLDTQYF | TGTGCCAGCAGCTTTTCTAGGCAATTAGATACGCAGTATTTT
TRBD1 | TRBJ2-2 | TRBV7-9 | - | CASSSPRDRGMSGELFF | TGTGCCAGCAGCTCACCGAGAGACAGGGGGATGTCCGGGGAGCTGTTTTTT
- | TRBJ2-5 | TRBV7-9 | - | CASSLRKRTMETQYF | TGTGCCAGCAGCTTACGTAAAAGGACTATGGAGACCCAGTACTTC
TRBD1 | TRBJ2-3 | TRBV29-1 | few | CSVSRGSGGSDTQYF | TGCAGCGTTAGCCGGGGGTCAGGGGGCTCAGATACGCAGTATTTT
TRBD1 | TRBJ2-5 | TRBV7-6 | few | CASSFLTGALVETQYF | TGTGCCAGCAGCTTTTTGACAGGGGCATTGGTAGAGACCCAGTACTTC
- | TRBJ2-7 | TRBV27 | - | CASSLRGPYEQYF | TGTGCCAGCAGTTTGCGGGGGCCATACGAGCAGTACTTC
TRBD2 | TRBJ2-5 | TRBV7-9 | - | CASSLPPLAGFQETQYF | TGTGCCAGCAGCTTACCCCCCCTAGCGGGGTTCCAAGAGACCCAGTACTTC
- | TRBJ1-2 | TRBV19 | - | CASKAPGDYGYTF | TGTGCCAGTAAAGCCCCGGGGGACTATGGCTACACCTTC
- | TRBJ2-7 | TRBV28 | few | CASSSGGGLNYEQYF | TGTGCCAGCAGTTCAGGCGGGGGCCTCAACTACGAGCAGTACTTC
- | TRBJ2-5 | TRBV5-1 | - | CASRRAGETQYF | TGCGCCAGCCGCAGGGCGGGGGAGACCCAGTACTTC
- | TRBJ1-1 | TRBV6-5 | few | CASSLAEGRAEAFF | TGTGCCAGCAGTCTTGCGGAGGGGCGAGCTGAAGCTTTCTTT
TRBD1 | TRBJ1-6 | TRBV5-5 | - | CASSYGQGYSPLHF | TGTGCCAGCAGCTATGGACAGGGGTACTCACCCCTCCACTTT
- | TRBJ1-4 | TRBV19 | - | CASSGLEVSNEKLFF | TGTGCCAGTAGCGGCCTTGAGGTTTCTAATGAAAAACTGTTTTTT
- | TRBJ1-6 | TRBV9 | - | CASSKGHPDSYNSPLHF | TGTGCCAGCAGCAAGGGACACCCCGACTCCTATAATTCACCCCTCCACTTT
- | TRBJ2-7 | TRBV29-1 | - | CSVSRGTYEQYF | TGCAGCGTCTCCAGGGGAACCTACGAGCAGTACTTC
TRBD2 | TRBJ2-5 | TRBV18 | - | CASSPTSGRTNWGETQYF | TGTGCCAGCTCACCAACTAGCGGGAGGACGAACTGGGGAGAGACCCAGTACTTC
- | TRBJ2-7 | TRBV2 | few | CASSPVGYEQYF | TGTGCCAGCAGTCCGGTCGGCTACGAGCAGTACTTC
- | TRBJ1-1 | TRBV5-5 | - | CASSFTQNTEAFF | TGTGCCAGCAGCTTCACACAGAACACTGAAGCTTTCTTT
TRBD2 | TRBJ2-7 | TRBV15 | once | CATSRDRPGLAGDEQYF | TGTGCCACCAGCAGAGATCGACCGGGACTAGCGGGGGACGAGCAGTACTTC
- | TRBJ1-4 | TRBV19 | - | CASSPVSGEKLFF | TGTGCCAGTTCCCCCGTGTCGGGGGAAAAACTGTTTTTT
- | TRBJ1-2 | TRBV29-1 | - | CSVEESVRQSYGYTF | TGCAGCGTTGAAGAAAGTGTGCGGCAGTCCTATGGCTACACCTTC
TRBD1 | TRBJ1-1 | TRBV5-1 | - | CASSLGTGVSTEAFF | TGCGCCAGCAGCTTGGGGACAGGGGTTTCGACCGAAGCTTTCTTT
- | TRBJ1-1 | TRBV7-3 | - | CASSSRTSTEAFF | TGTGCCAGCAGCTCAAGGACAAGCACTGAAGCTTTCTTT
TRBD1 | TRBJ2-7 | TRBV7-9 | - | CASSSTDRDEQYF | TGTGCCAGCAGCTCCACCGACAGGGACGAGCAGTACTTC
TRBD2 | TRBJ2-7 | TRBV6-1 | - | CASSGGLAGGGEQYF | TGTGCCAGCAGCGGAGGACTAGCGGGGGGCGGCGAGCAGTACTTC
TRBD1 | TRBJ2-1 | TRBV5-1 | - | CASKRQGGHNEQFF | TGCGCCAGCAAAAGACAGGGTGGCCACAATGAGCAGTTCTTC
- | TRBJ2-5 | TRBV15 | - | CATLGALSETQYF | TGTGCCACCCTGGGGGCCCTGTCGGAGACCCAGTACTTC
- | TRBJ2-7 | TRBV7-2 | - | CASSSSLSSYEQYF | TGTGCCAGCAGCTCGAGCCTTAGCTCCTACGAGCAGTACTTC
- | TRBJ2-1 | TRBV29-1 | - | CSVDPPRSSYNEQFF | TGCAGCGTTGACCCCCCTAGGAGCTCCTACAATGAGCAGTTCTTC
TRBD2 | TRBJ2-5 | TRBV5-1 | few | CASSLGVAGADQETQYF | TGCGCCAGCAGCTTGGGGGTAGCGGGGGCGGATCAAGAGACCCAGTACTTC
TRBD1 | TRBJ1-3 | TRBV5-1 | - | CASSLGQGGLSGNTIYF | TGCGCCAGCAGCCTTGGACAGGGCGGCCTCTCTGGAAACACCATATATTTT